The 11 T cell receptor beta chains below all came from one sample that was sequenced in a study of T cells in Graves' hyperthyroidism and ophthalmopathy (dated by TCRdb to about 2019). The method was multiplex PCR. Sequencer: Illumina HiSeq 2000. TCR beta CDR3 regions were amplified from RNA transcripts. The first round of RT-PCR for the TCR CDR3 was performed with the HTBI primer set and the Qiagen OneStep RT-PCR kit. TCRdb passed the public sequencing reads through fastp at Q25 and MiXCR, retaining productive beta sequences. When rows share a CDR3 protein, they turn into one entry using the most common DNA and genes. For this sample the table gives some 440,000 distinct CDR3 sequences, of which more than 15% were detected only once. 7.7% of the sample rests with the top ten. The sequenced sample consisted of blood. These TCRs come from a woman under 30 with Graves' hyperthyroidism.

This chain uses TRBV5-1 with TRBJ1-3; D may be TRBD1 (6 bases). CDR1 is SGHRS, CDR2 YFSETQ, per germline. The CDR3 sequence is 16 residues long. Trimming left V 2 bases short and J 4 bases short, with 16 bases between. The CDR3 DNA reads TGCGCCAGCAGCTTTGGGACAAGCCGAGGAGGAAACACCATATATTTT. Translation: CASSFGTSRGGNTIYF.

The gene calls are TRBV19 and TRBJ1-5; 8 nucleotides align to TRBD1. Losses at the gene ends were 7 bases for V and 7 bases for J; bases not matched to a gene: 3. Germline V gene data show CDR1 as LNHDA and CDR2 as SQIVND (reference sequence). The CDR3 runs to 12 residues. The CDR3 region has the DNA TGTGCCAGTACAGGGGGCGAGCAGCCCCAGCATTTT. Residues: CASTGGEQPQHF.

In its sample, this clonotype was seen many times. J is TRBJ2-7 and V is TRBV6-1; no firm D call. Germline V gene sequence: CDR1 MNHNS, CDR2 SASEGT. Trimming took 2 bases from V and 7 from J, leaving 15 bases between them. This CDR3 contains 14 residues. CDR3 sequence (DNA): TGTGCCAGCAGTGAACCAATCCTTTACTGGGAGCAGTACTTC. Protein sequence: CASSEPILYWEQYF.

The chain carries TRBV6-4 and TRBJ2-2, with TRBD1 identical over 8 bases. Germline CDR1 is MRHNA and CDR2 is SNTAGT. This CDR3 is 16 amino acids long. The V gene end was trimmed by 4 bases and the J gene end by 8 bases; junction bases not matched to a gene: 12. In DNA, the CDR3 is TGTGCCAGCAGTGCGCTCGTCGGACAGGGCGCGGGGGAGCTGTTTTTT. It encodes CASSALVGQGAGELFF.

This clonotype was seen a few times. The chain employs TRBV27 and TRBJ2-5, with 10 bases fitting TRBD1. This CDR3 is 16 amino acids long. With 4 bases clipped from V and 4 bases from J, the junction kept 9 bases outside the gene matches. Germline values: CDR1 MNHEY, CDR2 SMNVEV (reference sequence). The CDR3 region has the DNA TGTGCCAGCAGTTCCACGGGACAGGGGATAGGAGAGACCCAGTACTTC. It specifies CASSSTGQGIGETQYF.

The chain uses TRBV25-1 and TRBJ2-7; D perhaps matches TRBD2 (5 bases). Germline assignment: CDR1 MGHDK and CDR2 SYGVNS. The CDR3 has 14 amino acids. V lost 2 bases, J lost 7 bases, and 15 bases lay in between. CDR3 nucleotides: TGTGCCAGCAGTGAACCCGGGGTTCGAGGGGAGCAGTACTTC. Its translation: CASSEPGVRGEQYF.

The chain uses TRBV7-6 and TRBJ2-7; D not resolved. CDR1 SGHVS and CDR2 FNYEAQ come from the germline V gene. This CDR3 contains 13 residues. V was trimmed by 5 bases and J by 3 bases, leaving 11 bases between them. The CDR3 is CASSTTTSYEQYF. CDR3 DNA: TGTGCCAGCAGCACGACCACCAGCTACGAGCAGTACTTC.

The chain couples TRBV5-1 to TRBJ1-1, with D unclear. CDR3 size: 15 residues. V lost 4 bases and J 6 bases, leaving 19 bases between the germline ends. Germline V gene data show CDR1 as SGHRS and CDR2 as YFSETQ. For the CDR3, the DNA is TGCGCCAGCAGCCAAGTTGGGGTTCGGTCTTCTGAAGCTTTCTTT. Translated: CASSQVGVRSSEAFF. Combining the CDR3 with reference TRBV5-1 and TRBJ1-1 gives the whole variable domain KAGVTQTPRYLIKTRGQQVTLSCSPISGHRSVSWYQQTPGQGLQFLFEYFSETQRNKGNFPGRFSGRQFSNSRSEMNVSTLELGDSALYLCASSQVGVRSSEAFFGQGTRLTVV.

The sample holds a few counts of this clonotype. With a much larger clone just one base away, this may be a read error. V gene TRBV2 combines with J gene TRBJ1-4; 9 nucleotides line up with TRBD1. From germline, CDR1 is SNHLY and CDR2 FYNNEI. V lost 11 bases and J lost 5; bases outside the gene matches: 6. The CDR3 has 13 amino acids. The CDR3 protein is CAGCGQGNEKLFF. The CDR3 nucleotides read TGTGCCGGCTGCGGACAGGGGAATGAAAAACTGTTTTTT.

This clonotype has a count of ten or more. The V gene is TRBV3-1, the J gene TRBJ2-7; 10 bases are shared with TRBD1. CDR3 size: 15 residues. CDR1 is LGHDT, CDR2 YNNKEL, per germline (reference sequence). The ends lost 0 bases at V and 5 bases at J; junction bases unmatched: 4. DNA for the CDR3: TGTGCCAGCAGCCAAGATCGGGACAGGGGCCACGAGCAGTACTTC. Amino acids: CASSQDRDRGHEQYF.

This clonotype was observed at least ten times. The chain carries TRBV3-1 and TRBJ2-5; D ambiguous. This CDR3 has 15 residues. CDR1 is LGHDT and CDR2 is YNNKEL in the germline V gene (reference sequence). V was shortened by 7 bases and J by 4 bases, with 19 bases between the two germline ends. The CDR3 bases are TGTGCCAGCACCCCCCCGGGTCAGTGGGGAGAGACCCAGTACTTC. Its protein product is CASTPPGQWGETQYF.